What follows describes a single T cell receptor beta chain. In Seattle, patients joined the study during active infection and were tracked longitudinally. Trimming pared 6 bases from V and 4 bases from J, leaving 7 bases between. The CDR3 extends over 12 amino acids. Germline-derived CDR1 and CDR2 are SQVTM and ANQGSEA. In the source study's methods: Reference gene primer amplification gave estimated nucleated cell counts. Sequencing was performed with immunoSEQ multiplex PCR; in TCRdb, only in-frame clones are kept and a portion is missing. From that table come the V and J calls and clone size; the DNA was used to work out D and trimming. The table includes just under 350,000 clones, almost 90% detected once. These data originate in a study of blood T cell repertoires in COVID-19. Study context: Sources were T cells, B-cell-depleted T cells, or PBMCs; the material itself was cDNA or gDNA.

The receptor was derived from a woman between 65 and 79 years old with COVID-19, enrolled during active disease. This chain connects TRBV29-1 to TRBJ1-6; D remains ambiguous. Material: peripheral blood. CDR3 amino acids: CSVQDYNSPLHF. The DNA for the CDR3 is TGCAGCGTCCAGGATTATAATTCACCCCTCCACTTT. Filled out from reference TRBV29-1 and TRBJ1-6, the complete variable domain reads SAVISQKPSRDICQRGTSLTIQCQVDSQVTMMFWYRQQPGQSLTLIATANQGSEATYESGFVIDKFPISRPNLTFSTLTVSNMSPEDSSIYLCSVQDYNSPLHFGNGTRLTVT.